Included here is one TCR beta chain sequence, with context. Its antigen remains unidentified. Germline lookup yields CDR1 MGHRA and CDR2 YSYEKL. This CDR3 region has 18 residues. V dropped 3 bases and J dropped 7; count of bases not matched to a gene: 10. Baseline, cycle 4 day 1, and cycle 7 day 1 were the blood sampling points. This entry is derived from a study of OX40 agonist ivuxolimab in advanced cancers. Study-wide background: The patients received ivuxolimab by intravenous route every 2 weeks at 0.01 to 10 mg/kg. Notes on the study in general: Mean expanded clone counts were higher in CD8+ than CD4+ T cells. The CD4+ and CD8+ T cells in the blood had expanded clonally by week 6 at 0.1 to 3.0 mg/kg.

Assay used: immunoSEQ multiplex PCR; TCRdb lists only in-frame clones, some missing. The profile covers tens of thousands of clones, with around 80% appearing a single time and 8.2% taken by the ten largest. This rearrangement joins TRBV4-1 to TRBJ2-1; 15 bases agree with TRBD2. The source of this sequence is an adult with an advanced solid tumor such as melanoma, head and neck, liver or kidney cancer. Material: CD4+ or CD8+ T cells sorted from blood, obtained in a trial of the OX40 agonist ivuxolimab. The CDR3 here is CASSHPPGGTSGGNEQFF. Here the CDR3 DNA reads TGCGCCAGCAGCCACCCCCCGGGAGGGACTAGCGGGGGGAATGAGCAGTTCTTC.